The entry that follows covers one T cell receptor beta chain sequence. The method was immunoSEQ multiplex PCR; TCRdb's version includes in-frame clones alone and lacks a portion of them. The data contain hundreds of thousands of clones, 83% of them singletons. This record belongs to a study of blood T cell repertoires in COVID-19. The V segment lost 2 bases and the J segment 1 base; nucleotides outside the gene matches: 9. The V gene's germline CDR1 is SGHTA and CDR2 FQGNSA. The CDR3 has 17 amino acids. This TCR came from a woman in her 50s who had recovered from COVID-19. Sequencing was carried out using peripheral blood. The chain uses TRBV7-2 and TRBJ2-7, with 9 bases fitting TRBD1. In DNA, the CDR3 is TGTGCCAGCAGCTTAATGCCCCCCGGGACAGGGTCCTACGAGCAGTACTTC. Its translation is CASSLMPPGTGSYEQYF.